The 22 T cell receptor beta chains below all came from one sample that was sequenced in a study of naive and memory T cell subsets (dated by TCRdb to the late 2010s). Library preparation used UMI-ligation and nested PCR. The listed sequencing device is Illumina MiSeq. An equimolar mix of two oligonucleotides covering both TRBC1 and TRBC2 was used as the beta constant-region primer. TCRdb reanalyzed the raw reads on its own, using fastp at Q25 for trimming and MiXCR for clone calling, and kept in-frame beta chains. Rows are combined by CDR3 protein, so each entry shows the most common genes and DNA. Recorded for this sample are some 85,000 distinct CDR3 sequences; about an eighth of them occurred a single time. The top ten constitute 0.7% to 0.95% of the sample. The source material was central memory CD4+ T cells from blood. Taken with the paper, the label for cell subset or site translates to: central memory, CD45RA- CD27+. These receptors came from a human donor in good health.

The genes are TRBV7-9 and TRBJ1-4; weak D call: TRBD1 (5 bases). The CDR3 contains 15 residues. Germline values: CDR1 SEHNR, CDR2 FQNEAQ (reference sequence). V dropped 5 bases and J dropped 6 bases, with 16 bases sitting between them. The CDR3 coding sequence is TGTGCCAGCAGCACCGACCGACAGCTCCATGAAAAACTGTTTTTT. Its protein product is CASSTDRQLHEKLFF.

This clonotype came up a few times. The rearrangement links TRBV6-2 or TRBV6-3 to TRBJ2-1, with TRBD2 identical over 10 bases. The junction had 4 bases not matched to a gene; V was cut back by 4 bases and J by 7 bases. Germline CDR1 MNHEY, CDR2 SVGEGT. The CDR3 runs to 14 residues. CDR3 DNA sequence: TGTGCCAGCAGTTTCGCTAGCGGGAGAAATGAGCAGTTCTTC. This translates into CASSFASGRNEQFF.

This clonotype was seen a handful of times. This chain uses TRBV20-1 with TRBJ1-3, with TRBD1 as a possible D gene (5 bases). CDR3 size: 19 residues. Between the trimmed V and J ends, which lost 0 bases and 0 bases, there was a span of 21 bases. The germline CDR1 and CDR2 sequences are DFQATT and SNEGSKA (reference sequence). The CDR3 sequence is CSARDYERGTQSSGNTIYF. The CDR3 DNA is TGCAGTGCTAGAGACTATGAAAGGGGAACTCAGAGCTCTGGAAACACCATATATTTT.

This clonotype was found a few times. The rearrangement links TRBV16 to TRBJ1-6, with 7 bases lining up with TRBD1. The V segment lost 0 bases and the J segment 7 bases; nucleotides outside the gene matches: 6. CDR1 and CDR2 (germline): KGHSY, FQNENV. CDR3 length equals 16 residues. The CDR3 loop reads CASSQSRGRANSPLHF. The DNA for the CDR3 is TGTGCCAGCAGCCAATCCAGGGGGAGAGCGAATTCACCCCTCCACTTT.

This clonotype has at least ten counts. V and J are TRBV20-1 and TRBJ2-1; D is possibly TRBD2 (5 bases). The CDR3 loop spans 14 amino acids. Germline V gene sequence: CDR1 DFQATT, CDR2 SNEGSKA (reference sequence). V lost 8 bases to trimming and J lost 0 bases, with 14 bases between them. This chain's CDR3 is CSTADLSSYNEQFF. In DNA, the CDR3 is TGCAGTACAGCGGATTTGAGCTCCTACAATGAGCAGTTCTTC.

The CDR3 here is CASSQRHPTAAGNTEAFF. The CDR3, as DNA: TGTGCCAGCAGCCAAAGGCACCCAACAGCTGCGGGGAACACTGAAGCTTTCTTT. The rearrangement joins TRBV14 to TRBJ1-1; D call uncertain. This CDR3 spans 18 amino acids. Looked up from germline, CDR1 is SGHDN and CDR2 is FVKESK. The ends were cut back, 2 bases at V and 1 base at J, with 20 bases in the middle.

The gene calls are TRBV28 and TRBJ2-3; D may be TRBD2 (6 bases). The CDR3 covers 16 residues. In germline, CDR1 is MDHEN, CDR2 SYDVKM. V lost 6 bases and J lost 5, with 21 bases in between. CDR3 sequence: CASSWKGLSAGDTQYF. The DNA of the CDR3 is TGTGCCAGCAGCTGGAAGGGACTCTCGGCCGGAGATACGCAGTATTTT.

This clonotype was counted many times. The chain combines TRBV6-6 with TRBJ1-5, with TRBD1 matching 7 bases. This CDR3 region has 16 residues. With 2 bases clipped from V and 0 bases from J, the junction kept 4 bases outside the gene matches. Germline assignment: CDR1 MNHNY and CDR2 SVGAGI (reference sequence). This chain's CDR3 is CASSYLGQLSNQPQHF. The CDR3 region has the DNA TGTGCCAGCAGTTACCTGGGACAGCTTAGCAATCAGCCCCAGCATTTT.

This clonotype turned up a few times. This chain joins TRBV7-8 and TRBJ2-1; 14 bases align to TRBD2. Trimming cost V 7 bases and J 5 bases; bases outside gene matches: 13. CDR1 and CDR2 from the germline V gene are SGHVS and FQNEAQ. The CDR3 runs 18 residues. CDR3 DNA: TGTGCCAGCAACTACGGGACTAGCGGGAGTTTAGGACACAATGAGCAGTTCTTC. It yields the protein CASNYGTSGSLGHNEQFF.

This chain joins TRBV20-1 and TRBJ1-5; possible D gene TRBD1, 6 bases. The CDR3 has 14 residues. V dropped 7 bases and J dropped 5 bases, with 18 bases sitting between them. Germline assignment: CDR1 DFQATT and CDR2 SNEGSKA (reference sequence). CDR3 nucleotide sequence: TGCAGTGTCCAGAGCCGGGACACCTATCAGCCCCAGCATTTT. As protein: CSVQSRDTYQPQHF.

This clonotype was seen repeatedly, ten times or more. The rearrangement joins TRBV20-1 to TRBJ1-2; no reliable D call. Germline CDR1 and CDR2: DFQATT and SNEGSKA (reference sequence). This CDR3 is 13 amino acids long. V lost 0 bases and J 4 bases, leaving 9 bases between the germline ends. CDR3 coding DNA: TGCAGTGCTAGAGATGTCACAAGCTATGGCTACACCTTC. Translation gives CSARDVTSYGYTF.

The J gene is TRBJ2-3, the V gene TRBV30; 12 bases match TRBD2. The germline gives CDR1 GTSNPN, CDR2 SVGIG (reference sequence). This CDR3 has 14 residues. Trimming took 8 bases from V and 6 from J; bases not matched to a gene: 9. The DNA of the CDR3 is TGTGCCGCGTCCCTAGCGGGAGGGTACGATACGCAGTATTTT. This codes for CAASLAGGYDTQYF.

The gene calls are TRBV30 and TRBJ2-6; D gene ambiguous. CDR3 size: 13 residues. V was trimmed by 4 bases and J by 0 bases, leaving 4 bases between them. Germline V gene sequence: CDR1 GTSNPN, CDR2 SVGIG (reference sequence). CDR3 residues: CAWKFSGANVLTF. DNA of the CDR3: TGTGCCTGGAAATTCTCTGGGGCCAACGTCCTGACTTTC.

This clonotype occurred a few times. The chain joins TRBV10-3 to TRBJ2-1, with TRBD2 as a possible D gene (6 bases). V shed 3 bases and J shed 10 bases, with 25 bases lying between them. The CDR3 consists of 17 residues. From germline, CDR1 is ENHRY and CDR2 SYGVKD. CDR3 sequence reads: CAISEPSAGTTPREQFF. CDR3 nucleotides: TGTGCCATCAGTGAACCATCGGCGGGAACCACACCAAGGGAGCAGTTCTTC.

This clonotype was detected once. The gene calls are TRBV20-1 and TRBJ1-1, with D maybe TRBD1 (5 bases). Deletions cut 0 bases from V and 0 bases from J, with 14 bases between. The germline V gene encodes CDR1 DFQATT and CDR2 SNEGSKA (reference sequence). This CDR3 comprises 16 residues. The CDR3 sequence is CSARDQGRALNTEAFF. The CDR3 nucleotides read TGCAGTGCTAGAGATCAGGGAAGGGCCTTGAACACTGAAGCTTTCTTT.

V usage is TRBV25-1 and J usage is TRBJ2-7; TRBD2 matches at 8 bases. The CDR3 runs 15 residues. Germline V CDR1 and CDR2: MGHDK, SYGVNS. Trimming cost V 2 bases and J 7 bases; bases outside gene matches: 10. Here the CDR3 DNA reads TGTGCCAGCAGTGAAATCTGGCGGGAGGTGGGGGAGCAGTACTTC. It is translated as CASSEIWREVGEQYF.

This chain uses TRBV12-3 or TRBV12-4 with TRBJ1-1; 9 bases map to TRBD1. CDR3 length equals 12 residues. J lost 13 bases, V lost 1 base, and 4 bases had no gene match. As DNA, the CDR3 is TGTGCCAGCAGTTTAGGGGACAGGGCGAGTTTCTTT. Its translation: CASSLGDRASFF.

This clonotype showed up many times. CDR3 amino acids: CASSLAHLRDSEAFF. The CDR3 DNA reads as TGCGCCAGCAGCTTGGCCCACCTCAGAGACAGTGAAGCTTTCTTT. This sequence joins TRBV5-1 and TRBJ1-1; D perhaps matches TRBD1 (5 bases). The CDR3 runs to 15 residues. From germline, CDR1 is SGHRS and CDR2 YFSETQ. V gave up 0 bases and J gave up 7 bases, with 16 bases separating them. The entire variable domain, with the rest obtained from reference TRBV5-1 and TRBJ1-1, is as follows: KAGVTQTPRYLIKTRGQQVTLSCSPISGHRSVSWYQQTPGQGLQFLFEYFSETQRNKGNFPGRFSGRQFSNSRSEMNVSTLELGDSALYLCASSLAHLRDSEAFFGQGTRLTVV.

This clonotype was seen a few times. This rearrangement joins TRBV28 to TRBJ2-7; D is ambiguous. Germline CDR1 MDHEN, CDR2 SYDVKM. The CDR3 extends over 11 amino acids. V gave up 5 bases and J gave up 4 bases, with 6 bases separating them. CDR3 amino acids: CASSAPYEQYF. The CDR3 nucleotides are TGTGCCAGCAGTGCCCCTTACGAGCAGTACTTC.

This rearrangement joins TRBV20-1 to TRBJ2-5, with 8 bases lining up with TRBD2. This CDR3 has 15 residues. J was trimmed by 4 bases and V by 2 bases; bases with no gene match: 9. Germline CDR1 and CDR2: DFQATT and SNEGSKA (reference sequence). The CDR3 DNA follows: TGCAGTGCTAGACAACGTTCGGGAGGGGGAGAGACCCAGTACTTC. It codes for CSARQRSGGGETQYF.

The chain has TRBV4-1 and TRBJ1-4; 8 nucleotides line up with TRBD1. J gave up 7 bases and V 1 base, and 8 bases lay outside the gene matches. The CDR3 consists of 16 residues. Germline V CDR1 and CDR2: MGHRA, YSYEKL. CDR3 nucleotide sequence: TGCGCCAGCAGCCAAGCCTCTCAGGGGGCTGGTGAAAAACTGTTTTTT. Protein sequence: CASSQASQGAGEKLFF.

This clonotype was seen many times. J is TRBJ2-1 and V is TRBV10-3, with D possibly matching TRBD1 (5 bases). V lost 0 bases and J 7 bases, leaving 10 bases between the germline ends. Germline CDR1 reads ENHRY; CDR2 reads SYGVKD. This CDR3 spans 14 amino acids. In DNA, the CDR3 is TGTGCCATCAGTGAGTCGGCAGGGCGGAATGAGCAGTTCTTC. It specifies CAISESAGRNEQFF.